What follows describes a single T cell receptor beta chain. This sample was included in a study of blood T cell repertoires in COVID-19. Study-level background: COVID-19 samples from acute and convalescent phases originated in the United States, Italy and Spain. Nucleic acid was either cDNA or gDNA, and it came from T cells, B-cell-depleted T cells, or PBMCs.

In the original workflow: Nucleated cell number was recorded as an estimate derived from reference gene primer amplification. This table comes from immunoSEQ multiplex PCR, and its TCRdb copy is limited to in-frame clones, with some not included. V and J calls and clone size follow that table, whereas D and trimming were derived from the DNA. This sample carries about 120,000 clones, over 75% of them seen once, and the ten largest clones take 27%. The material sequenced was peripheral blood. This receptor was identified in a woman older than 75 with acute or convalescent COVID-19.

CDR3 amino acids: CASSASRGQISTDTQYF. For the CDR3, the DNA is TGTGCCAGCAGTGCCTCCCGGGGACAGATTTCCACAGATACGCAGTATTTT. The chain has TRBV6-1 and TRBJ2-3; 7 bases map to TRBD1. From germline, CDR1 is MNHNS and CDR2 SASEGT. V lost 4 bases, J lost 2 bases, and 12 bases stayed unmatched. CDR3 length: 17 amino acids.